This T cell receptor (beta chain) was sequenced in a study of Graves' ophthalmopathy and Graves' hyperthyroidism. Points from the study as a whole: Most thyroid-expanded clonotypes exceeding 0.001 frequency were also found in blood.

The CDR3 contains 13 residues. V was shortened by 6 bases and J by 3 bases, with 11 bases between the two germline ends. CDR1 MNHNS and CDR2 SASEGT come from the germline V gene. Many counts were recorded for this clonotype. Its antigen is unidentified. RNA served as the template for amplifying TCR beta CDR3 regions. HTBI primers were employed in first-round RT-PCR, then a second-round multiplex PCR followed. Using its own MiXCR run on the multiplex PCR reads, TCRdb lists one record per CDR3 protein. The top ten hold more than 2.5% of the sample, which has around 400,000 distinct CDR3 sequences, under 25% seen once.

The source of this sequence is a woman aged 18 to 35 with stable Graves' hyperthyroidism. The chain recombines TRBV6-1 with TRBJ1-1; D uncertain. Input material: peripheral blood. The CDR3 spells CASSVTADTEAFF. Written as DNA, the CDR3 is TGTGCCAGCAGCGTGACCGCCGACACTGAAGCTTTCTTT.